Shown below are 23 T cell receptor beta chains from a single sample sequenced in a study of brain T cells in children with intractable seizures (dated by TCRdb to the early 2020s). The time point label on this specimen signifies: resected brain tissue, or blood drawn just prior to surgery. The receptor library was made with the immunoSEQ multiplex PCR assay. TCRdb mirrors the immuneACCESS table, restricted to in-frame sequences. Some clones are absent from its copies; in checked studies, under half trace to an unresolved V gene, and the reason for the others is unknown. This sample comprises about 76,000 clones, around 93% of them detected only once. The ten largest clonotypes hold 1.5% of the sample. Material: peripheral blood, obtained at surgery. The receptor set was obtained from a boy under two years old with tuberous sclerosis and intractable seizures.

The chain couples TRBV30 to TRBJ2-7, with a weak D call TRBD1 (6 bases). V was trimmed by 5 bases and J by 1 base, leaving 12 bases between them. The CDR3 has 13 residues. The V gene's germline CDR1 is GTSNPN and CDR2 SVGIG (reference sequence). In DNA, the CDR3 is TGTGCCTGGTCCACAGGGAAGTCCTACGAGCAGTACTTC. Encoded protein: CAWSTGKSYEQYF.

The rearrangement joins TRBV6-5 to TRBJ2-7; D is undetermined. V was pared by 2 bases and J by 6 bases, with 8 bases between. The germline V gene encodes CDR1 MNHEY and CDR2 SVGAGI. The CDR3 has 12 residues. CDR3 nucleotides: TGTGCCAGCAGTTACCGGTATGGCGAGCAGTACTTC. As protein: CASSYRYGEQYF.

The rearrangement uses TRBV2 and TRBJ2-7, with a possible D match to TRBD2 (5 bases). V was clipped by 1 base and J by 3 bases, with 16 bases between them. This CDR3 has 16 residues. Germline-derived CDR1 and CDR2 are SNHLY and FYNNEI. The CDR3 region has the DNA TGTGCCAGCAGTGAAGACCGGGGATCCGAGGGCTACGAGCAGTACTTC. Translating gives CASSEDRGSEGYEQYF.

V usage is TRBV9 and J usage is TRBJ1-6; a weak D match, TRBD1 (5 bases). The CDR3 length is 16 residues. Germline V CDR1 and CDR2: SGDLS, YYNGEE. V lost 4 bases to trimming and J lost 4 bases, with 15 bases between them. This CDR3 reads CASSPRGLGYNSPLHF. In DNA form, the CDR3 reads TGTGCCAGCAGCCCAAGGGGTTTGGGTTATAATTCACCCCTCCACTTT.

The chain joins TRBV7-9 to TRBJ2-7, with a tentative D call TRBD2 (6 bases). The V end lost 2 bases, the J end lost 4 bases, and 9 bases lay between the germline ends. CDR1 SEHNR and CDR2 FQNEAQ come from the germline V gene (reference sequence). There are 13 residues in the CDR3. CDR3 sequence: CASSLWEEYEQYF. Written as DNA, the CDR3 is TGTGCCAGCAGCTTATGGGAGGAGTACGAGCAGTACTTC.

The V call is TRBV19, the J call TRBJ1-6; a weak D match, TRBD1 (6 bases). V lost 5 bases to trimming and J lost 7 bases, with 12 bases between them. Germline CDR1 and CDR2: LNHDA and SQIVND (reference sequence). This CDR3 is 14 amino acids long. The CDR3 DNA reads as TGTGCCAGTAGTGGTGCTCAGGGGAATTCACCCCTCCACTTT. Translation gives CASSGAQGNSPLHF.

The rearrangement links TRBV30 to TRBJ2-7, with D tentatively TRBD1 or TRBD2 (5 bases each). CDR1 and CDR2 from the germline V gene are GTSNPN and SVGIG (reference sequence). This CDR3 is built from 15 residues. V lost 4 bases and J 0 bases, leaving 16 bases between the germline ends. CDR3: CAWNGGVASSYEQYF. Here the CDR3 DNA reads TGTGCCTGGAATGGGGGTGTAGCGAGCTCCTACGAGCAGTACTTC.

The DNA of the CDR3 is TGTGCCAGCAGCTTTTCGGGGGCCCTGAACAATGAGCAGTTCTTC. It encodes CASSFSGALNNEQFF. V usage is TRBV5-6 and J usage is TRBJ2-1; D possibly matches TRBD1 or TRBD2 (6 bases each). V gave up 2 bases and J gave up 5 bases, with 14 bases separating them. CDR1 and CDR2 (germline): SGHDT, YYEEEE. This CDR3 region has 15 residues.

The genes are TRBV18 and TRBJ1-6; D remains ambiguous. The CDR3 loop spans 13 amino acids. V lost 6 bases to trimming and J lost 10 bases, with 13 bases between them. Per germline, CDR1 KGHSH and CDR2 LQKENI. The chain's CDR3 is CASSQDASSPLHF. In nucleotides, the CDR3 is TGTGCCAGCTCTCAGGATGCGAGCTCACCCCTCCACTTT.

The V gene is TRBV19, the J gene TRBJ1-1; TRBD1 matches 10 bases. V was pared by 1 base and J by 5 bases, with 4 bases of the junction left unmatched. Germline-derived CDR1 and CDR2 are LNHDA and SQIVND (reference sequence). CDR3 length: 15 residues. CDR3 bases: TGTGCCAGTAGTATAGTGGGACAGGGGAGGACTGAAGCTTTCTTT. Translated, it gives CASSIVGQGRTEAFF.

The J gene is TRBJ2-3, the V gene TRBV28; TRBD2 aligns across 13 bases. Germline values: CDR1 MDHEN, CDR2 SYDVKM. J gave up 5 bases and V 5 bases, and 7 bases lay outside the gene matches. The CDR3 is made up of 16 amino acids. The CDR3 loop reads CASSPEGLAGRDTQYF. The CDR3 nucleotides are TGTGCCAGCAGTCCCGAGGGACTAGCGGGGCGAGATACGCAGTATTTT.

The CDR3 reads CASSPGQSSNYGYTF. As DNA, the CDR3 is TGTGCCAGCAGCCCCGGACAGTCCTCAAACTATGGCTACACCTTC. The chain has TRBV5-4 and TRBJ1-2, with D tentatively TRBD1 (6 bases). The CDR3 totals 15 residues. CDR1 SGHNT and CDR2 YYREEE come from the germline V gene (reference sequence). The germline V and J ends were trimmed by 4 bases and 2 bases, with 15 bases remaining between them.

This chain uses TRBV3-1 (or the pseudogene TRBV3-2) with TRBJ2-5; D call uncertain. The ends were cut back, 0 bases at V and 3 bases at J, with 11 bases in the middle. In germline, CDR1 is LGHDT, CDR2 YNNKEL (reference sequence). This CDR3 has 15 residues. The CDR3 DNA sequence: TGTGCCAGCAGCCAAGATCAGACAAGAAAAGAGACCCAGTACTTC. Amino acids: CASSQDQTRKETQYF.

The V and J genes are TRBV7-6 and TRBJ2-7; the D is unclear. Germline CDR1 reads SGHVS; CDR2 reads FNYEAQ. This CDR3 has 13 residues. With 5 bases removed from V and 3 bases from J, the gap between germline ends came to 11 bases. The CDR3 DNA follows: TGTGCCAGCAGCCTCGGAGCTGGCTACGAGCAGTACTTC. Translating gives CASSLGAGYEQYF.

A single count supports this clone. The chain has TRBV27 and TRBJ2-7; 11 bases match TRBD1. The V and J ends lost 4 bases and 2 bases, in that order; junction bases with no gene match: 10. CDR1 and CDR2 (germline): MNHEY, SMNVEV (reference sequence). CDR3 length: 17 residues. The CDR3 coding sequence is TGTGCCAGCAGTTCCGGGCCGGGACAGGGGGTGACCTACGAGCAGTACTTC. The encoded protein is CASSSGPGQGVTYEQYF.

This clone was seen once. This chain connects TRBV15 to TRBJ2-5, with TRBD2 matching over 8 bases. The CDR3 consists of 15 residues. With 1 base clipped from V and 5 bases from J, the junction kept 6 bases outside the gene matches. From germline, CDR1 is LNHNV and CDR2 YYDKDF (reference sequence). This chain's CDR3 is CATSRGAGGLETQYF. Written as DNA, the CDR3 is TGTGCCACCAGCAGAGGGGCGGGAGGACTGGAGACCCAGTACTTC. The full variable domain, with the rest looked up from reference TRBV15 and TRBJ2-5, is DAMVIQNPRYQVTQFGKPVTLSCSQTLNHNVMYWYQQKSSQAPKLLFHYYDKDFNNEADTPDNFQSRRPNTSFCFLDIRSPGLGDTAMYLCATSRGAGGLETQYFGPGTRLLVL.

The chain carries TRBV29-1 and TRBJ2-3, with D perhaps matching TRBD1 (5 bases). Germline CDR1 and CDR2: SQVTM and ANQGSEA. There are 13 residues in the CDR3. V was trimmed by 2 bases and J by 10 bases, leaving 16 bases between them. In DNA, the CDR3 is TGCAGCGTTGAACAGGGAAAGGGAAATGCGCAGTATTTT. Amino acids: CSVEQGKGNAQYF.

The CDR3 protein is CATGVVSYGYTF. CDR3 DNA: TGTGCCACCGGGGTCGTTTCGTATGGCTACACCTTC. The chain recombines TRBV10-3 with TRBJ1-2; D uncertain. From germline, CDR1 is ENHRY and CDR2 SYGVKD. V lost 10 bases and J lost 5, with 14 bases in between. CDR3 size: 12 residues.

This chain connects TRBV7-9 to TRBJ1-2; possibly TRBD1 for D (5 bases). CDR1 and CDR2 from the germline V gene are SEHNR and FQNEAQ (reference sequence). V lost 3 bases, J lost 6 bases, and 8 bases lay in between. The CDR3 sequence is 12 residues long. CDR3 amino acids: CASSLRGDGYTF. CDR3 sequence (DNA): TGTGCCAGCAGCTTGAGGGGAGATGGCTACACCTTC. Variable domain in full (rest from reference TRBV7-9 and TRBJ1-2): DTGVSQNPRHKITKRGQNVTFRCDPISEHNRLYWYRQTLGQGPEFLTYFQNEAQLEKSRLLSDRFSAERPKGSFSTLEIQRTEQGDSAMYLCASSLRGDGYTFGSGTRLTVV.

The gene calls are TRBV14 and TRBJ2-7; D possibly corresponds to TRBD2 (6 bases). V gave up 4 bases and J gave up 1 base, with 17 bases separating them. CDR3 length: 16 amino acids. Germline V gene data show CDR1 as SGHDN and CDR2 as FVKESK. The CDR3 reads CASSPPRRVRSYEQYF. Written as DNA, the CDR3 is TGTGCCAGCAGCCCCCCCCGGAGGGTAAGATCCTACGAGCAGTACTTC.

V usage is TRBV6-2 or TRBV6-3 and J usage is TRBJ2-3; TRBD2 aligns across 12 bases. V shed 2 bases and J 3 bases; nucleotides not matched to a gene: 3. This CDR3 comprises 16 residues. Germline CDR1 and CDR2: MNHEY and SVGEGT. The CDR3 loop is CASSYPLAGGTDTQYF. CDR3 nucleotide sequence: TGTGCCAGCAGTTACCCACTAGCGGGGGGAACAGATACGCAGTATTTT.

The chain couples TRBV7-9 to TRBJ1-1; the D gene is possibly TRBD1 (5 bases). V lost 4 bases, J lost 5 bases, and 14 bases lay in between. Germline-derived CDR1 and CDR2 are SEHNR and FQNEAQ (reference sequence). The CDR3 is made up of 14 amino acids. The CDR3 DNA reads as TGTGCCAGCAGCTCGACAGTAGGGAATACTGAAGCTTTCTTT. This codes for CASSSTVGNTEAFF. Using reference TRBV7-9 and TRBJ1-1 for the parts outside the CDR3, the full variable domain is DTGVSQNPRHKITKRGQNVTFRCDPISEHNRLYWYRQTLGQGPEFLTYFQNEAQLEKSRLLSDRFSAERPKGSFSTLEIQRTEQGDSAMYLCASSSTVGNTEAFFGQGTRLTVV.

The sample holds a few counts of this clone. The chain has TRBV28 and TRBJ2-5, with 11 bases fitting TRBD1. The V gene end was trimmed by 4 bases and the J gene end by 5 bases; junction bases not matched to a gene: 6. In germline, CDR1 is MDHEN, CDR2 SYDVKM. The CDR3 is 15 amino acids. The CDR3 DNA follows: TGTGCCAGCAGTTCCTCCGGGACAGGGGGGGAGACCCAGTACTTC. Amino acid sequence: CASSSSGTGGETQYF.